One sample yielded the 32 T cell receptor beta chains listed below, sequenced in a study of technical replicates of blood from several donors. Clones were read by immunoSEQ multiplex PCR, and TCRdb kept only the in-frame ones, dropping some. The table shows 84,000 or so clones, with around 94% occurring only once. The specimen was T cells isolated from PBMCs. The receptors derive from a human donor in good health.

Written as DNA, the CDR3 is TGCGCCAGCAGCCCGAGGGTCCAAGAGACCCAGTACTTC. It encodes CASSPRVQETQYF. The chain recombines TRBV5-1 with TRBJ2-5; TRBD2 might be the D (5 bases). Germline V gives CDR1 SGHRS, CDR2 YFSETQ. CDR3 length: 13 amino acids. V lost 4 bases to trimming and J lost 1 base, with 8 bases between them.

The genes are TRBV5-1 and TRBJ2-3; D gene ambiguous. Deletions cut 1 base from V and 6 bases from J, with 15 bases between. The CDR3 length is 15 residues. The germline V gene has CDR1 SGHRS and CDR2 YFSETQ. Here the CDR3 reads CASSLSPLMMDTQYF. The CDR3 DNA reads as TGCGCCAGCAGCTTGTCCCCACTGATGATGGATACGCAGTATTTT.

The chain uses TRBV5-6 and TRBJ1-2; D is unresolved. Trimming left V 1 base short and J 5 bases short, with 6 bases between. CDR3 length equals 12 residues. In germline, CDR1 is SGHDT, CDR2 YYEEEE. Written as DNA, the CDR3 is TGTGCCAGCAGCTTGCGTAGTTATGGCTACACCTTC. This sequence encodes CASSLRSYGYTF.

The chain carries TRBV4-1 and TRBJ2-3; possibly TRBD1 for D (5 bases). The V end lost 0 bases, the J end lost 1 base, and 5 bases lay between the germline ends. CDR3 length: 14 residues. The V gene's germline CDR1 is MGHRA and CDR2 YSYEKL. The CDR3 region has the DNA TGCGCCAGCAGCCAAGAGGGGCGCACAGATACGCAGTATTTT. Encoded protein: CASSQEGRTDTQYF.

V gene TRBV2 combines with J gene TRBJ2-3, with 7 bases matching TRBD2. CDR1 is SNHLY, CDR2 FYNNEI, per germline. The J segment lost 0 bases and the V segment lost 5 bases, leaving 17 bases of the junction unmatched. The length of the CDR3 is 19 residues. The CDR3 DNA is TGTGCCAGCAGTAATCGGCGGTCGAAAGCGGGACTGAGCACAGATACGCAGTATTTT. This codes for CASSNRRSKAGLSTDTQYF.

This clone was counted a single time. The chain employs TRBV11-3 and TRBJ2-7; D might be TRBD1 (6 bases). CDR1 is SGHNT and CDR2 is YENEEA in the germline V gene. This CDR3 region has 17 residues. The germline V and J ends were trimmed by 5 bases and 0 bases, with 20 bases remaining between them. The CDR3 DNA follows: TGTGCCAGCAGCCGAACTACAGGGACGGAGAGCTCCTACGAGCAGTACTTC. Translating it yields CASSRTTGTESSYEQYF.

This chain links TRBV11-2 with TRBJ2-1; possible D gene TRBD1, 5 bases. Between the trimmed V and J ends, which lost 1 base and 1 base, there was a span of 5 bases. Germline assignment: CDR1 SGHAT and CDR2 FQNNGV. CDR3 size: 14 residues. CDR3 protein: CASSLGTSYNEQFF. CDR3 coding DNA: TGTGCCAGCAGCTTAGGGACATCCTACAATGAGCAGTTCTTC.

The V gene is TRBV27, the J gene TRBJ1-3; 7 bases are a match to TRBD1. The CDR3 spans 14 residues. Trimming took 3 bases from V and 4 from J; bases not matched to a gene: 3. The germline V gene has CDR1 MNHEY and CDR2 SMNVEV (reference sequence). CDR3 DNA sequence: TGTGCCAGCAGTTTCGGACAGGAGGGAAACACCATATATTTT. This sequence encodes CASSFGQEGNTIYF.

The V call is TRBV6-5, the J call TRBJ1-1; tentative D call: TRBD1 (5 bases). V lost 6 bases to trimming and J lost 6 bases, with 20 bases between them. CDR1 MNHEY and CDR2 SVGAGI come from the germline V gene. CDR3 size: 15 residues. This chain's CDR3 is CASSRLGGAYAEAFF. The CDR3 DNA sequence: TGTGCCAGCAGCCGCCTGGGAGGGGCGTACGCTGAAGCTTTCTTT.

This chain uses TRBV5-1 with TRBJ2-1, with 8 bases that match TRBD2. V shed 4 bases, J shed 7 bases, and the junction held 13 bases outside the gene matches. Looked up from germline, CDR1 is SGHRS and CDR2 is YFSETQ. The CDR3 covers 16 residues. DNA of the CDR3: TGCGCCAGCAGCGAGCTAGCGGGTGAGGTTGGGAATGAGCAGTTCTTC. It codes for CASSELAGEVGNEQFF.

The chain uses TRBV10-3 and TRBJ2-1, with 7 bases fitting TRBD2. The CDR3 is made up of 12 amino acids. The ends lost 4 bases at V and 7 bases at J; junction bases unmatched: 1. Per germline, CDR1 ENHRY and CDR2 SYGVKD. CDR3 nucleotides: TGTGCCATCAGTGGGGGGGGAAATGAGCAGTTCTTC. Protein sequence: CAISGGGNEQFF.

The J gene is TRBJ2-1, the V gene TRBV9, with D tentatively TRBD1 (5 bases). CDR3 length: 14 residues. Germline loops: CDR1 SGDLS, CDR2 YYNGEE. Between the trimmed V and J ends, which lost 0 bases and 6 bases, there was a span of 10 bases. The DNA of the CDR3 is TGTGCCAGCAGCGTAGCCCAGGGAACCAATGAGCAGTTCTTC. Its translation: CASSVAQGTNEQFF.

The chain has TRBV19 and TRBJ2-1; 7 positions agree with TRBD1. The germline gives CDR1 LNHDA, CDR2 SQIVND (reference sequence). CDR3 size: 16 residues. V trimming: 5 bases; J trimming: 6 bases; junction bases outside the gene matches: 13. For the CDR3, the DNA is TGTGCCAGTAGTGGGTGGACAGGCCCCATGGGCAATGAGCAGTTCTTC. Its protein is CASSGWTGPMGNEQFF.

The chain links TRBV5-1 to TRBJ2-3, with D unresolved. The CDR3 runs to 15 residues. The germline V gene encodes CDR1 SGHRS and CDR2 YFSETQ. The V gene lost 0 bases and the J gene lost 0 bases, with 8 bases spanning the gap. For the CDR3, the DNA is TGCGCCAGCAGCTTGGTCGGTACTAGCACAGATACGCAGTATTTT. Translating it yields CASSLVGTSTDTQYF.

This clone is a singleton in its sample. V gene TRBV5-1 combines with J gene TRBJ1-2, with 10 bases lining up with TRBD1. CDR1 and CDR2 from the germline V gene are SGHRS and YFSETQ. Germline trimming cut 4 bases from V and 1 base from J; bases unmatched to any gene: 10. The CDR3 covers 17 residues. The CDR3 is CASSLGTGEPINYGYTF. In DNA, the CDR3 is TGCGCCAGCAGCCTCGGGACAGGGGAGCCGATTAACTATGGCTACACCTTC. Combining the CDR3 with reference TRBV5-1 and TRBJ1-2 gives the whole variable domain KAGVTQTPRYLIKTRGQQVTLSCSPISGHRSVSWYQQTPGQGLQFLFEYFSETQRNKGNFPGRFSGRQFSNSRSEMNVSTLELGDSALYLCASSLGTGEPINYGYTFGSGTRLTVV.

This clone was counted once. The chain recombines TRBV5-5 with TRBJ1-2; D unclear. Germline loops: CDR1 SGHKS, CDR2 YYEKEE (reference sequence). Trimming cost V 0 bases and J 2 bases, with 17 bases left between them. The CDR3 loop spans 17 amino acids. The CDR3 DNA reads as TGTGCCAGCAGCTTGGCCGTCGGTAATCCTCGGAACTATGGCTACACCTTC. Protein sequence: CASSLAVGNPRNYGYTF.

V usage is TRBV9 and J usage is TRBJ2-3; TRBD1 matches 8 bases. This CDR3 is built from 15 residues. The junction had 2 bases not matched to a gene; V was cut back by 2 bases and J by 0 bases. Germline V CDR1 and CDR2: SGDLS, YYNGEE. This CDR3 reads CASSVRQGSTDTQYF. DNA for the CDR3: TGTGCCAGCAGCGTCCGACAGGGGAGCACAGATACGCAGTATTTT.

This clone occurred once. The genes are TRBV4-1 and TRBJ1-3; no definite D call. Trimming shortened V by 2 bases and J by 4 bases, and 18 bases separated the two germline ends. The CDR3 loop spans 17 amino acids. Germline lookup yields CDR1 MGHRA and CDR2 YSYEKL. Here the CDR3 DNA reads TGCGCCAGCAGCCAATCCCCTGCGCTCCGGTTGGGAAACACCATATATTTT. Residues: CASSQSPALRLGNTIYF.

The chain has TRBV10-3 and TRBJ2-7, with 9 bases matching TRBD2. The CDR3 spans 16 residues. The V and J ends lost 11 bases and 4 bases, in that order; junction bases with no gene match: 18. CDR1 and CDR2 (germline): ENHRY, SYGVKD. The CDR3 nucleotides are TGTGCCTCCCGCCGGGCTGTGCTAGCGGGGAAGTACGAGCAGTACTTC. It translates to CASRRAVLAGKYEQYF.

The chain is built from TRBV14 and TRBJ1-5; no reliable D call. This CDR3 is built from 17 residues. In germline, CDR1 is SGHDN, CDR2 FVKESK. Trimming stripped 0 bases from V and 2 bases from J, with 14 bases between. The CDR3, as DNA: TGTGCCAGCAGCCAAGACGAACTGGGGAGAGGCAATCAGCCCCAGCATTTT. This sequence encodes CASSQDELGRGNQPQHF.

This chain links TRBV6-4 with TRBJ2-3; 8 bases agree with TRBD2. V lost 0 bases to trimming and J lost 4 bases; unmatched junction nucleotides: 6. Germline lookup yields CDR1 MRHNA and CDR2 SNTAGT. The CDR3 contains 16 residues. The CDR3 reads CASSDSAGGVPDTQYF. The DNA of the CDR3 is TGTGCCAGCAGTGACTCTGCGGGGGGTGTGCCAGATACGCAGTATTTT.

This clone was seen only once. This chain joins TRBV6-6 and TRBJ1-1; TRBD1 matches at 7 bases. Germline V gene lookup returns CDR1 MNHNY and CDR2 SVGAGI (reference sequence). The CDR3 is made up of 14 amino acids. J gave up 0 bases and V 6 bases, and 4 bases lay outside the gene matches. The DNA of the CDR3 is TGTGCCAGCAGACAGACAGGGCTGAACACTGAAGCTTTCTTT. Translated, it gives CASRQTGLNTEAFF.

This clone was found a few times. The gene calls are TRBV5-1 and TRBJ1-5; unclear D gene. Germline V gives CDR1 SGHRS, CDR2 YFSETQ. The V gene lost 7 bases and the J gene lost 5 bases, with 13 bases spanning the gap. This CDR3 is built from 13 residues. CDR3 sequence (DNA): TGCGCCAGCGCCTTGGGGAGGGATCAGCCCCAGCATTTT. Translating it yields CASALGRDQPQHF.

The V gene is TRBV4-1, the J gene TRBJ1-5; 8 bases are shared with TRBD1. The CDR3 loop spans 17 amino acids. With V trimmed by 3 bases and J by 0 bases, 7 bases remained unmatched. Germline-derived CDR1 and CDR2 are MGHRA and YSYEKL. CDR3 loop: CASSHWTGLNSNQPQHF. Here the CDR3 DNA reads TGCGCCAGCAGCCACTGGACAGGGCTAAATAGCAATCAGCCCCAGCATTTT.

The chain uses TRBV10-1 and TRBJ2-7; TRBD2 agrees at 12 bases. V dropped 3 bases and J dropped 3; count of bases not matched to a gene: 6. The germline V gene encodes CDR1 WNHNN and CDR2 SYGVQD (reference sequence). CDR3 length: 16 residues. CDR3 region: CASSDRLAGEFYEQYF. In DNA form, the CDR3 reads TGCGCCAGCAGTGATCGACTAGCGGGAGAGTTCTACGAGCAGTACTTC.

The chain uses TRBV10-2 and TRBJ2-7; TRBD2 aligns across 7 bases. The CDR3 extends over 13 amino acids. The trim removed 6 bases at V and 6 bases at J, leaving 8 bases unmatched. Germline values: CDR1 WSHSY, CDR2 SAAADI. The CDR3 sequence is CASSLGGSSEQYF. CDR3 bases: TGCGCCAGCAGCCTCGGCGGGAGTTCCGAGCAGTACTTC.

CDR3 sequence: CASSFVGTRGLDGYTF. CDR3 DNA sequence: TGTGCCAGCAGCTTTGTCGGGACTCGGGGTTTAGATGGCTACACCTTC. The chain is built from TRBV7-9 and TRBJ1-2; a weak D match, TRBD1 (5 bases). The V end lost 3 bases, the J end lost 6 bases, and 20 bases lay between the germline ends. The CDR3 sequence is 16 residues long. Germline V gene lookup returns CDR1 SEHNR and CDR2 FQNEAQ (reference sequence).

The chain recombines TRBV5-1 with TRBJ2-7; D is unresolved. The CDR3 contains 13 residues. Germline CDR1 is SGHRS and CDR2 is YFSETQ. V shed 4 bases and J shed 1 base, with 9 bases lying between them. The CDR3 nucleotides are TGCGCCAGCAGCCCTACCCCGTCCTACGAGCAGTACTTC. Translation gives CASSPTPSYEQYF.

The chain has TRBV5-4 and TRBJ1-1, with 8 bases identical to TRBD1. The V and J ends lost 4 bases and 0 bases, in that order; junction bases with no gene match: 8. The CDR3 is made up of 16 amino acids. Germline values: CDR1 SGHNT, CDR2 YYREEE (reference sequence). For the CDR3, the DNA is TGTGCCAGCAGCGGGGGACAGGTAAACATGAACACTGAAGCTTTCTTT. Protein: CASSGGQVNMNTEAFF.

V is TRBV4-1 and J is TRBJ2-7; tentatively, D is TRBD1 (5 bases). The CDR3 spans 14 residues. V was trimmed by 0 bases and J by 4 bases, leaving 10 bases between them. Per germline, CDR1 MGHRA and CDR2 YSYEKL. The CDR3, as DNA: TGCGCCAGCAGCCAAGAAACCAGGGTGTACGAGCAGTACTTC. It translates to CASSQETRVYEQYF.

The chain carries TRBV5-1 and TRBJ2-6; TRBD1 might be the D (5 bases). Germline CDR1 and CDR2: SGHRS and YFSETQ. The length of the CDR3 is 16 residues. V was trimmed by 4 bases and J by 0 bases, leaving 11 bases between them. CDR3 DNA sequence: TGCGCCAGCAGCGAAGGGGTGATCTCTGGGGCCAACGTCCTGACTTTC. Its translation is CASSEGVISGANVLTF.

The V gene is TRBV5-1, the J gene TRBJ2-7, with 10 bases aligning to TRBD2. Germline CDR1 reads SGHRS; CDR2 reads YFSETQ. J gave up 2 bases and V 6 bases, and 8 bases lay outside the gene matches. This CDR3 region has 15 residues. Written as DNA, the CDR3 is TGCGCCAGCAAGGCCCTAGCGGGGGACGCCTACGAGCAGTACTTC. Protein: CASKALAGDAYEQYF.